Listed here are 23 T cell receptor beta chains from one sample, sequenced in a study of cytomegalovirus exposure and HLA in healthy donors. Both 60 Vbeta primers and 13 Jbeta primers went into the PCR. Data came from immunoSEQ multiplex PCR; TCRdb stores just in-frame clones and leaves some out. The table shows some 150,000 clones, with around 80% occurring only once. Sequencing used PBMCs. The source of these receptors is a man aged 18 to 30 in good health and CMV-seropositive.

The chain uses TRBV6-6 and TRBJ2-7; D call uncertain. CDR1 and CDR2 from the germline V gene are MNHNY and SVGAGI (reference sequence). CDR3 length: 13 residues. The V and J ends lost 0 bases and 0 bases respectively, with 3 bases between them. Written as DNA, the CDR3 is TGTGCCAGCAGTTACTCGGCCTCCTACGAGCAGTACTTC. Encoded protein: CASSYSASYEQYF.

The V and J genes are TRBV6-5 and TRBJ2-1; D may be TRBD1 (6 bases). The CDR3 is 14 residues long. V was cut by 2 bases and J by 8 bases, with 13 bases left in between. The V gene's germline CDR1 is MNHEY and CDR2 SVGAGI. CDR3 nucleotides: TGTGCCAGCAGTTACAATTCAGGGGTTGATGAGCAGTTCTTC. Amino acid sequence: CASSYNSGVDEQFF.

The chain couples TRBV7-9 to TRBJ1-1; no clear D. Germline V gene lookup returns CDR1 SEHNR and CDR2 FQNEAQ (reference sequence). V dropped 5 bases and J dropped 6 bases, with 13 bases sitting between them. The CDR3 has 13 residues. The CDR3 nucleotides read TGTGCCAGCAGCCTATCTAGCGGATCTGAAGCTTTCTTT. Translated, it gives CASSLSSGSEAFF.

The chain links TRBV25-1 to TRBJ2-7, with TRBD1 identical over 12 bases. Trimming removed 1 base from V and 5 bases from J; junction bases left unmatched: 3. The CDR3 has 15 amino acids. Germline loops: CDR1 MGHDK, CDR2 SYGVNS. The CDR3 region has the DNA TGTGCCAGCAGTGAATGGGGGACAGGGGGCAACGAGCAGTACTTC. Its translation is CASSEWGTGGNEQYF.

CDR3 nucleotide sequence: TGTGCCAGCAGTGAAGCGTCATGGGGACAGGGGTGGAGGTCACCCCTCCACTTT. Its protein is CASSEASWGQGWRSPLHF. The genes are TRBV6-1 and TRBJ1-6; 10 nucleotides agree with TRBD1. This CDR3 has 18 residues. The V segment lost 0 bases and the J segment 10 bases; nucleotides outside the gene matches: 12. The germline V gene encodes CDR1 MNHNS and CDR2 SASEGT.

The chain combines TRBV7-8 with TRBJ1-4; 8 nucleotides match TRBD1. The CDR3 extends over 16 amino acids. Germline CDR1 is SGHVS and CDR2 is FQNEAQ. Unmatched junction bases numbered 9, after V lost 1 base and J lost 8 bases. The CDR3 coding sequence is TGTGCCAGCAGCTTAGTCCCCGACAGGGGAACGGAAAAACTGTTTTTT. Protein product: CASSLVPDRGTEKLFF.

The rearrangement uses TRBV7-6 and TRBJ2-1; a weak D match, TRBD2 (7 bases). Between the trimmed V and J ends, which lost 1 base and 4 bases, there was a span of 26 bases. The CDR3 has 20 residues. Germline-derived CDR1 and CDR2 are SGHVS and FNYEAQ. This chain's CDR3 is CASSLELGGASFRPYNEQFF. As DNA, the CDR3 is TGTGCCAGCAGCTTAGAGTTAGGGGGGGCGTCCTTCCGGCCGTACAATGAGCAGTTCTTC.

The J gene is TRBJ2-1, the V gene TRBV4-1, with unresolved D. CDR1 and CDR2 (germline): MGHRA, YSYEKL. The CDR3 has 16 amino acids. V lost 0 bases and J lost 4, with 13 bases in between. CDR3 nucleotides: TGCGCCAGCAGCCAAGATAACAGTAGAACATACAATGAGCAGTTCTTC. It translates to CASSQDNSRTYNEQFF.

V usage is TRBV5-1 and J usage is TRBJ2-1; TRBD2 matches 8 bases. The junction had 4 bases not matched to a gene; V was cut back by 2 bases and J by 0 bases. Looked up from germline, CDR1 is SGHRS and CDR2 is YFSETQ. There are 16 residues in the CDR3. CDR3 protein: CASSFRAGGSYNEQFF. For the CDR3, the DNA is TGCGCCAGCAGCTTTAGGGCGGGGGGCTCCTACAATGAGCAGTTCTTC.

V and J are TRBV5-1 and TRBJ2-7; 10 positions agree with TRBD2. The CDR3 runs to 14 residues. Trimming took 6 bases from V and 1 from J; bases not matched to a gene: 4. Germline V CDR1 and CDR2: SGHRS, YFSETQ. CDR3 DNA: TGCGCCAGCAACCGTAGCGGGAGGTCCTACGAGCAGTACTTC. This codes for CASNRSGRSYEQYF.

The chain joins TRBV28 to TRBJ2-1, with D possibly matching TRBD1 (6 bases). This CDR3 contains 14 residues. The germline V gene has CDR1 MDHEN and CDR2 SYDVKM. V shed 5 bases and J shed 7 bases, with 15 bases lying between them. The CDR3, as DNA: TGTGCCAGCAGTACGGGGACATCGGGGAATGAGCAGTTCTTC. Its protein is CASSTGTSGNEQFF.

This chain uses TRBV6-1 with TRBJ2-7; D is perhaps TRBD1 (6 bases). CDR1 and CDR2 from the germline V gene are MNHNS and SASEGT. Between the trimmed V and J ends, which lost 5 bases and 3 bases, there was a span of 8 bases. The CDR3 length is 12 residues. The CDR3 DNA is TGTGCCAGCAGTAAACAGGGCTACGAGCAGTACTTC. This encodes CASSKQGYEQYF.

CDR3 coding DNA: TGTGCCAGCAGCCAGGGGGACAGGGGGATACGAGGCTACACCTTC. Translation: CASSQGDRGIRGYTF. The chain combines TRBV5-5 with TRBJ1-2; TRBD1 agrees at 11 bases. CDR3 length: 15 residues. V lost 4 bases, J lost 8 bases, and 10 bases stayed unmatched. Germline-derived CDR1 and CDR2 are SGHKS and YYEKEE (reference sequence).

The chain carries TRBV28 and TRBJ2-3; D is unclear. CDR1 and CDR2 from the germline V gene are MDHEN and SYDVKM. Deletions cut 1 base from V and 0 bases from J, with 8 bases between. This CDR3 comprises 15 residues. The CDR3 bases are TGTGCCAGCAGTTTATTGGCGGATAGCACAGATACGCAGTATTTT. It codes for CASSLLADSTDTQYF. The entire variable domain, with the rest obtained from reference TRBV28 and TRBJ2-3, is as follows: DVKVTQSSRYLVKRTGEKVFLECVQDMDHENMFWYRQDPGLGLRLIYFSYDVKMKEKGDIPEGYSVSREKKERFSLILESASTNQTSMYLCASSLLADSTDTQYFGPGTRLTVL.

This chain connects TRBV6-1 to TRBJ2-7; possible D gene TRBD2, 5 bases. The V and J ends lost 6 bases and 1 base respectively, with 13 bases between them. Germline V gives CDR1 MNHNS, CDR2 SASEGT. CDR3 size: 14 residues. This CDR3 reads CASRDLLGSYEQYF. The CDR3 nucleotides are TGTGCCAGCAGGGATCTACTAGGGTCCTACGAGCAGTACTTC.

Here the CDR3 reads CASRTGYEQYF. The CDR3, as DNA: TGTGCCAGCAGGACAGGGTACGAGCAGTACTTC. The V and J genes are TRBV25-1 and TRBJ2-5, with 7 bases lining up with TRBD1. TRBJ2-7 matches the DNA end more closely, so the J call is doubtful. The germline CDR1 and CDR2 sequences are MGHDK and SYGVNS. This CDR3 spans 11 amino acids.

This chain connects TRBV29-1 to TRBJ2-5; D might be TRBD1 (5 bases). V dropped 7 bases and J dropped 5 bases, with 17 bases sitting between them. The CDR3 runs 13 residues. Germline lookup yields CDR1 SQVTM and CDR2 ANQGSEA. CDR3 residues: CSGGHYLGETQYF. CDR3 nucleotides: TGCAGCGGCGGACACTACCTGGGGGAGACCCAGTACTTC.

V and J are TRBV5-6 and TRBJ1-1; 8 positions match TRBD1. CDR1 and CDR2 (germline): SGHDT, YYEEEE. CDR3 length: 19 amino acids. J gave up 0 bases and V 0 bases, and 13 bases lay outside the gene matches. CDR3 in DNA: TGTGCCAGCAGCTTGGGTTCGGGCGGGCAGGGGGCCTTGAACACTGAAGCTTTCTTT. It encodes CASSLGSGGQGALNTEAFF.

J is TRBJ1-5 and V is TRBV27, with a tentative D call TRBD1 (6 bases). Germline assignment: CDR1 MNHEY and CDR2 SMNVEV (reference sequence). This CDR3 has 16 amino acids. Trimming cost V 5 bases and J 4 bases, with 18 bases left between them. The chain's CDR3 is CASSPGGGARNQPQHF. The CDR3 DNA reads as TGTGCCAGCAGTCCCGGCGGGGGGGCCAGAAATCAGCCCCAGCATTTT.

This chain links TRBV28 with TRBJ2-1; weak D call: TRBD2 (7 bases). There are 13 residues in the CDR3. In germline, CDR1 is MDHEN, CDR2 SYDVKM. V lost 7 bases, J lost 9 bases, and 16 bases lay in between. CDR3 nucleotides: TGTGCCAGCACCTCAACAGGGAGGGGTGAGCAGTTCTTC. Its translation: CASTSTGRGEQFF.

The rearrangement links TRBV19 to TRBJ1-5; TRBD1 aligns across 8 bases. The trim removed 7 bases at V and 4 bases at J, leaving 3 bases unmatched. The CDR3 loop spans 13 amino acids. Germline CDR1 LNHDA, CDR2 SQIVND (reference sequence). The CDR3 nucleotides read TGTGCCAGTAAGGACAGGGCAAATCAGCCCCAGCATTTT. Translating it yields CASKDRANQPQHF.

This rearrangement joins TRBV2 to TRBJ2-7, with 7 nucleotides matching TRBD1. This CDR3 comprises 13 residues. V shed 6 bases and J 5 bases; nucleotides not matched to a gene: 7. Germline V lookup: CDR1 SNHLY, CDR2 FYNNEI. The CDR3 reads CASSDRELHEQYF. DNA for the CDR3: TGTGCCAGCAGCGACAGGGAACTCCACGAGCAGTACTTC.

The CDR3 spells CASSSLLDSKEYGYTF. The CDR3 region has the DNA TGTGCCAGCAGTTCCCTCCTGGACAGCAAAGAATATGGCTACACCTTC. The chain uses TRBV28 and TRBJ1-2; weak D call: TRBD1 (6 bases). Trimming cost V 4 bases and J 5 bases, with 20 bases left between them. The CDR3 spans 16 residues. The germline CDR1 and CDR2 sequences are MDHEN and SYDVKM.